The sequence of this TCR beta chain was determined in a study of control samples from healthy donors and cancer patients. TCRdb's table, derived via immunoSEQ multiplex PCR, lists solely in-frame clones and lacks some. The sample holds about 160,000 clones, 92% seen once. Germline values: CDR1 MDHEN, CDR2 SYDVKM. CDR3 length: 18 residues. Germline trimming cut 2 bases from V and 7 bases from J; bases unmatched to any gene: 12. The chain joins TRBV28 to TRBJ1-4; TRBD1 matches 11 bases. The TCR comes from a woman under 40 in good health. The sample was blood. The CDR3 reads CASSLRGTGGIHSEKLFF. For the CDR3, the DNA is TGTGCCAGCAGTTTAAGGGGGACAGGGGGGATTCACTCTGAAAAACTGTTTTTT.